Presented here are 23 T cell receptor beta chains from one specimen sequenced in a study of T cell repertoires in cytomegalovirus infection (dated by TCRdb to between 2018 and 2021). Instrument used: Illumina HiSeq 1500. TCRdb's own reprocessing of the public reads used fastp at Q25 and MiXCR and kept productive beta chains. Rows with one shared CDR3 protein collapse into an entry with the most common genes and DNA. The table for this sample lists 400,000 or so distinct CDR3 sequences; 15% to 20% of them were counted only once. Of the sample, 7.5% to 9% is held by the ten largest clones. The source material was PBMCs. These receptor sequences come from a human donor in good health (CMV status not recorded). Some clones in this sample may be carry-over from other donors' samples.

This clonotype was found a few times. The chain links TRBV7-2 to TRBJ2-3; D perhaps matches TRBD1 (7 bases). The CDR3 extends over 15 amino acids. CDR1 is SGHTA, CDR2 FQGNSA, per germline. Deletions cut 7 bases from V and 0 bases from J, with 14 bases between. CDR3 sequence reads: CASTPGGPSTDTQYF. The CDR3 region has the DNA TGTGCCAGCACCCCAGGGGGGCCGAGCACAGATACGCAGTATTTT.

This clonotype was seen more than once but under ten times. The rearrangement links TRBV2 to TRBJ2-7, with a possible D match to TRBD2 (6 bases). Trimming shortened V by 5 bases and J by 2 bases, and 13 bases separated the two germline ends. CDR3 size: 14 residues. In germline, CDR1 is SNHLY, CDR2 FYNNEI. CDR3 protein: CASSRGATTYEQYF. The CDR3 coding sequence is TGTGCCAGCAGTCGCGGGGCAACGACCTACGAGCAGTACTTC.

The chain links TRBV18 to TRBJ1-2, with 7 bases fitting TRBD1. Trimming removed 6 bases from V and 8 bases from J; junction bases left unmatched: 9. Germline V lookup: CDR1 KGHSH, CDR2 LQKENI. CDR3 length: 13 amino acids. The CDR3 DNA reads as TGTGCCAGCTCCCGAAGTACAGGGGAAGGCTACACCTTC. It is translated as CASSRSTGEGYTF.

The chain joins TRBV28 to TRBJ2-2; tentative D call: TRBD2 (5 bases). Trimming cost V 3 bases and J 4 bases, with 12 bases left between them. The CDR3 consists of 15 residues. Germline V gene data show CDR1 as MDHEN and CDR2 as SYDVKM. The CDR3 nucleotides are TGTGCCAGCAGTTTGGGCTCAGCGGCCACCGGGGAGCTGTTTTTT. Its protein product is CASSLGSAATGELFF.

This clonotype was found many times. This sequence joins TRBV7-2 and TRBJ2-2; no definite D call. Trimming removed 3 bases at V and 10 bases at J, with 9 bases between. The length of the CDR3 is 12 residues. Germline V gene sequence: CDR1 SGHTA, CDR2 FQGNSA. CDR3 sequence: CASSFGELELFF. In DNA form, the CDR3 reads TGTGCCAGCAGCTTCGGCGAATTGGAGCTGTTTTTT.

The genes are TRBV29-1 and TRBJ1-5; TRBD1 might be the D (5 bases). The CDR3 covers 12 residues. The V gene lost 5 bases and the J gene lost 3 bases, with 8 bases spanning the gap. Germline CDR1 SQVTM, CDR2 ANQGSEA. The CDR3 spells CSVSQANQPQHF. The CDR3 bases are TGCAGCGTTTCACAGGCCAATCAGCCCCAGCATTTT.

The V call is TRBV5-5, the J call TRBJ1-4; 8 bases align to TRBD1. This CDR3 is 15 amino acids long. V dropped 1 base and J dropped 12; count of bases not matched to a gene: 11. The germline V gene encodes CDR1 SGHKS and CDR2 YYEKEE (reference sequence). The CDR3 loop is CASSLIGQGFFQLFF. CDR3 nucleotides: TGTGCCAGCAGCTTGATCGGACAGGGATTCTTTCAACTGTTTTTT.

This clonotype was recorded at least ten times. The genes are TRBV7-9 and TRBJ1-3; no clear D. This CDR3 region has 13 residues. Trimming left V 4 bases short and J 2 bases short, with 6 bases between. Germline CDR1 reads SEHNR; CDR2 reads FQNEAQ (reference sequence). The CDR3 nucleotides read TGTGCCAGCAGCTCTTTCGCTGGAAACACCATATATTTT. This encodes CASSSFAGNTIYF.

CDR3 nucleotides: TGCGCCAGCAGTGAGGACAACCCCGGCGAGCAGTACTTC. This gives the protein CASSEDNPGEQYF. This chain connects TRBV10-2 to TRBJ2-7; D ambiguous. Germline V gene sequence: CDR1 WSHSY, CDR2 SAAADI. The CDR3 runs 13 residues. The V end lost 2 bases, the J end lost 6 bases, and 11 bases lay between the germline ends.

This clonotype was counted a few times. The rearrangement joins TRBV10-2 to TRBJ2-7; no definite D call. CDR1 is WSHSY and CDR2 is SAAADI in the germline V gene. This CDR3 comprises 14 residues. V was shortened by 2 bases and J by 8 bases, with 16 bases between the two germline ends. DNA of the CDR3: TGCGCCAGCAGTGAGAATACCCCTTTACGTAAGCAGTACTTC. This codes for CASSENTPLRKQYF.

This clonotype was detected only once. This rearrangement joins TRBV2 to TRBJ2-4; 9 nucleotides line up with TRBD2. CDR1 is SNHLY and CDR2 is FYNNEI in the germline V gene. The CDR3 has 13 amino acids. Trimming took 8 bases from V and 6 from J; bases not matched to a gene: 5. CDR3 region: CASAGGLGNIQYF. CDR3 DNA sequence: TGTGCCAGCGCGGGGGGGTTGGGAAACATTCAGTACTTC.

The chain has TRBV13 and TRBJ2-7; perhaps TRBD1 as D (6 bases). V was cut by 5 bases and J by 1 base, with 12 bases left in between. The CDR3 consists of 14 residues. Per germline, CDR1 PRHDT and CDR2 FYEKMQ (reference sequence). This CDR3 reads CASSVRQGSYEQYF. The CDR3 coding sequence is TGTGCCAGCAGCGTCAGGCAGGGGTCCTACGAGCAGTACTTC.

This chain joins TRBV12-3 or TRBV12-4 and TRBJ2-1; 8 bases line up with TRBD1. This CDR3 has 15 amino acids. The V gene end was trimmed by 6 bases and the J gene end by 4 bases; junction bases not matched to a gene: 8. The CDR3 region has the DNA TGTGCCAGCAGACCCCGGGACAGGCAGTACAATGAGCAGTTCTTC. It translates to CASRPRDRQYNEQFF.

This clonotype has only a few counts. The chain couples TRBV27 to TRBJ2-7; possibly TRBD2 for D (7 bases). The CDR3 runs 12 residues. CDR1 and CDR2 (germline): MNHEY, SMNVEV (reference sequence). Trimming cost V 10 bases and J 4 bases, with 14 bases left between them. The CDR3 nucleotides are TGTGCCACCAAACGGGGGGCATACGAGCAGTACTTC. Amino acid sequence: CATKRGAYEQYF.

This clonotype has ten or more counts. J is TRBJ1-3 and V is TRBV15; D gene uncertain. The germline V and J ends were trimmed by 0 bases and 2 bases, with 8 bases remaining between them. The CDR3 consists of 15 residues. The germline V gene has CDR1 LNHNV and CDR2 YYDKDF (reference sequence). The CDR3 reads CATSRELSTGNTIYF. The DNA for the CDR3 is TGTGCCACCAGCAGAGAACTGTCGACTGGAAACACCATATATTTT.

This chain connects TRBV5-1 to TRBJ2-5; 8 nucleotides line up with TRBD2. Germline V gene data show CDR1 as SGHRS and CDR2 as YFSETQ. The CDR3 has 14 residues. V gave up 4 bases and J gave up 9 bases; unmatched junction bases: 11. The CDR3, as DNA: TGCGCCAGCAGCACGGGACCATCCGGGGGGGCCCAGTACTTC. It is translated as CASSTGPSGGAQYF. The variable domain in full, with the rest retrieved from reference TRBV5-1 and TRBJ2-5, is KAGVTQTPRYLIKTRGQQVTLSCSPISGHRSVSWYQQTPGQGLQFLFEYFSETQRNKGNFPGRFSGRQFSNSRSEMNVSTLELGDSALYLCASSTGPSGGAQYFGPGTRLLVL.

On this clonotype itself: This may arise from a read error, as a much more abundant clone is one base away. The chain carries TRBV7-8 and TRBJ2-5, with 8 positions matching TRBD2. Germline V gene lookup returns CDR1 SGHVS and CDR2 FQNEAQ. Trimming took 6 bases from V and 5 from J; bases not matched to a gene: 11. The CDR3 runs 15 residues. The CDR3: CASSREGANFETQYF. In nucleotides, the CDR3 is TGTGCCAGCAGTCGGGAGGGCGCCAATTTTGAGACCCAGTACTTC.

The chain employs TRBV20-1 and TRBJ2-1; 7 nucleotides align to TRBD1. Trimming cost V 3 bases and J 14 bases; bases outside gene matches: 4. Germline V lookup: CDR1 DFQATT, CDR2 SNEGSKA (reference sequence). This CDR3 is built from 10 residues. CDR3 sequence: CSARTGTEFF. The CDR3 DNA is TGCAGTGCTAGGACCGGGACAGAGTTCTTC.

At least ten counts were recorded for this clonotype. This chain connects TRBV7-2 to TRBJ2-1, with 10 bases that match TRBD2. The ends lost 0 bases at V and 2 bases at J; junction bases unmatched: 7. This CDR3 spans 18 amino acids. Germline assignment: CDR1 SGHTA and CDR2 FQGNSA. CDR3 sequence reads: CASSLAGVAGGAYNEQFF. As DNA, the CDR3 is TGTGCCAGCAGCTTAGCGGGGGTAGCGGGAGGCGCCTACAATGAGCAGTTCTTC.

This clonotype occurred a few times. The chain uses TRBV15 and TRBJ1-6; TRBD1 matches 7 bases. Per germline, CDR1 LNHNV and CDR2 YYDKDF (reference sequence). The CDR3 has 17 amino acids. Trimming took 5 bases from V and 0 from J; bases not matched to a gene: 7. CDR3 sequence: CATSGTQGSSYNSPLHF. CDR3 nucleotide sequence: TGTGCCACCAGCGGTACACAGGGGAGCTCCTATAATTCACCCCTCCACTTT.

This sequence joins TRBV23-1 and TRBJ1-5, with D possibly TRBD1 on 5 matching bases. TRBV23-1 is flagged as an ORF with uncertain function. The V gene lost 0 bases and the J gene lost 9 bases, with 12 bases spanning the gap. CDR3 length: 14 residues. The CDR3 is CASSQSLGVVPQHF. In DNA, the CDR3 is TGCGCCAGCAGTCAATCGTTGGGGGTGGTGCCCCAGCATTTT.

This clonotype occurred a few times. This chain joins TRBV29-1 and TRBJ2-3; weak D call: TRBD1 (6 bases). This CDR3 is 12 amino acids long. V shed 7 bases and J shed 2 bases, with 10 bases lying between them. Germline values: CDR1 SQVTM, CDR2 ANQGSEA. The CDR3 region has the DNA TGCAGCGCGGGACAAAACACAGATACGCAGTATTTT. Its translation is CSAGQNTDTQYF.

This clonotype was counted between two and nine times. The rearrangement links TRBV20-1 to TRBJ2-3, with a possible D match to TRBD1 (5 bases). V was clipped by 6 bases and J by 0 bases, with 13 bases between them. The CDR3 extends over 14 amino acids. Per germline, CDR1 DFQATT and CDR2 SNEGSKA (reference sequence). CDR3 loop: CSAKLRASTDTQYF. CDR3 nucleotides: TGCAGTGCCAAACTCAGGGCAAGCACAGATACGCAGTATTTT.